Listed below are T cell receptor beta chains from one sample, sequenced in a study of human T cells and chemical hapten exposure. TCRdb reprocessed the RACE reads via MiXCR and lists one record per CDR3 protein. The data show over 300,000 distinct CDR3 sequences, 4% to 6% seen once. The material sequenced was whole blood, taken in connection with sensitization to the hapten diphenylcyclopropenone (DPC). These receptors all come from a woman between 45 and 60 years old with alopecia areata. Some clones in this sample may be carry-over from other donors' samples. The CDR3 runs from the conserved cysteine through the conserved F or W. D genes are given only for firm matches. Not all rows give a size; the values are once, few, many and, for expanded clones, a class.

TRBD1	-	TRBV5-1	TRBJ1-6	TGCGCCAGCAGCCCTGACCCTACAGGGGATTCACCCCTCCACTTT	CASSPDPTGDSPLHF
-	many	TRBV30	TRBJ1-2	TGTGCCTGGGCAGGGAACGGCTACACCTTC	CAWAGNGYTF
-	few	TRBV10-3	TRBJ2-7	TGTGCCATCAGTGACCCGAATGGGCCCAGGGCCTACGAGCAGTACTTC	CAISDPNGPRAYEQYF
-	-	TRBV25-1	TRBJ2-7	TGTGCCAGCAGTGAATATATTGCCAGCTCCTACGAGCAGTACTTC	CASSEYIASSYEQYF
-	-	TRBV6-5	TRBJ1-1	TGTGCCAGCAGTGAGGTGGGACGGAACACTGAAGCTTTCTTT	CASSEVGRNTEAFF
-	-	TRBV29-1	TRBJ1-5	TGCAGCGTTCGGGCAGCCGATCAGCCCCAGCATTTT	CSVRAADQPQHF
-	many	TRBV25-1	TRBJ2-7	TGTGCCAGCAGTGAATACGACCGGCCTCTCGAGCAGTACTTC	CASSEYDRPLEQYF
-	few	TRBV2	TRBJ2-6	TGTGCCAGCTCCCCAGGGGTGTTCTCCGGGGCCAACGTCCTGACTTTC	CASSPGVFSGANVLTF
TRBD2	many	TRBV7-2	TRBJ2-1	TGTGCCAGCAGCCAGGGACTAGCGGAGACCAATGAGCAGTTCTTC	CASSQGLAETNEQFF
-	-	TRBV29-1	TRBJ1-1	TGCAGCGTTGAAGGTGTCACTGAAGCTTTCTTT	CSVEGVTEAFF
TRBD1	many	TRBV28	TRBJ1-1	TGTGCCAGCAGTCCACTCAGGGGGCAAGTTGGGTTAGGTGAAGCTTTCTTT	CASSPLRGQVGLGEAFF
TRBD2	many	TRBV27	TRBJ2-3	TGTGCCAGCACCCTGGGGGGGGTCCCCACAGATACGCAGTATTTT	CASTLGGVPTDTQYF
-	few	TRBV7-6	TRBJ1-1	TGTGCCAGCAGCTACGGGTTCACGAACACTGAAGCTTTCTTT	CASSYGFTNTEAFF
-	few	TRBV20-1	TRBJ2-3	TGCAGTGTTAACCCGGGAGGCACAGATACGCAGTATTTT	CSVNPGGTDTQYF
TRBD1	many	TRBV12-3/TRBV12-4	TRBJ2-2	TGTGCCAGCAGCCCGGACAGGGGGATCACCGGGGAGCTGTTTTTT	CASSPDRGITGELFF
TRBD2	many	TRBV6-2/TRBV6-3	TRBJ2-7	TGTGCCACCCTCGCGCCGGGGGGACTGGACCCCTACGAGCAGTACTTC	CATLAPGGLDPYEQYF
-	many	TRBV6-5	TRBJ2-3	TGTGCCAGCAGTTTTTTAGCAGCAGGAGGACCCGATACGCAGTATTTT	CASSFLAAGGPDTQYF
-	few	TRBV13	TRBJ1-1	TGTGCCAGCAGCCGACCGCTGCGGCCGAACACTGAAGCTTTCTTT	CASSRPLRPNTEAFF
-	many	TRBV20-1	TRBJ2-1	TGCAGTTTCGAGGAGACATACGACAATGAGCAGTTCTTC	CSFEETYDNEQFF
-	many	TRBV10-3	TRBJ2-3	TGTGCCATCAGACGACTAGGAGACACGCAGTATTTT	CAIRRLGDTQYF
TRBD2	many	TRBV3-1	TRBJ2-1	TGTGCCAGCAGCCAGGTTCGCGTCGGACTAGCGGGAGTGTATGAGCAGTTCTTC	CASSQVRVGLAGVYEQFF
-	many	TRBV29-1	TRBJ2-2	TGCAGCGTTGAACCAGGGGGAGGCACCGGGGAGCTGTTTTTT	CSVEPGGGTGELFF
TRBD1	-	TRBV3-1	TRBJ1-1	TGTGCCAGCAGCCCCCGGACAGGGAGGGGCACTGAAGCTTTCTTT	CASSPRTGRGTEAFF
-	many	TRBV4-3	TRBJ1-4	TGCGCCAGCAGCCAAGTTTCTGAAAAACTGTTTTTT	CASSQVSEKLFF
TRBD2	many	TRBV7-2	TRBJ2-3	TGTGCCAGCAGCTTTAGCGGGAGAGTAGGAGATACGCAGTATTTT	CASSFSGRVGDTQYF
TRBD2	-	TRBV5-1	TRBJ2-5	TGCGCCAGCAGCCCAAGGGGCGGGGGAGCTCAAGAGACCCAGTACTTC	CASSPRGGGAQETQYF
TRBD1	many	TRBV6-1	TRBJ2-1	TGTGCCAGCAGTGAAGAGTCAGGGGGCCAGAATGAGCAGTTCTTC	CASSEESGGQNEQFF
-	many	TRBV29-1	TRBJ2-5	TGCAGCGTTGAGAGGGGGCTAGCGGAAGAGACCCAGTACTTC	CSVERGLAEETQYF
-	many	TRBV13	TRBJ2-1	TGTGCCAGCAGCTTAGGCCTAAAGGGGGGGAGCTCCTACAATGAGCAGTTCTTC	CASSLGLKGGSSYNEQFF
TRBD1	many	TRBV20-1	TRBJ2-7	TGCAGTGCTAGAGTGACAGGGGATCGGCAGTACTTC	CSARVTGDRQYF
-	-	TRBV2	TRBJ2-7	TGTGCCAGCAAGGGTCCCCAGAGGTACGAGCAGTACTTC	CASKGPQRYEQYF
-	many	TRBV7-9	TRBJ2-5	TGTGCCAGCAGATTTGGAGAGACCCAGTACTTC	CASRFGETQYF
-	-	TRBV13	TRBJ2-3	TGTGCCAGCAGCTCCGCCCCGGAAGATACGCAGTATTTT	CASSSAPEDTQYF
TRBD1	-	TRBV5-1	TRBJ1-4	TGCGCCAGCAGCTGGCGACAGGGGGCTAATGAAAAACTGTTTTTT	CASSWRQGANEKLFF
-	many	TRBV18	TRBJ1-5	TGTGCCAGCTCACCGCGACAGGGCAATCAGCCCCAGCATTTT	CASSPRQGNQPQHF
TRBD1	many	TRBV27	TRBJ1-5	TGTGCCAGCAGTCTGACAGGGGCGTCTCAGCCCCAGCATTTT	CASSLTGASQPQHF
-	many	TRBV5-6	TRBJ2-7	TGTGCCAGCAGCTGGGACTTCGGCTACGGGCAGTACTTC	CASSWDFGYGQYF
-	-	TRBV9	TRBJ2-3	TGTGCCAGCAGCTCGGGACGACTCACAGATACGCAGTATTTT	CASSSGRLTDTQYF
-	many	TRBV4-1	TRBJ1-5	TGCGCCAGCAGCCAAGATGGCCAGGGCGATCAGCCCCAGCATTTT	CASSQDGQGDQPQHF
-	many	TRBV7-9	TRBJ2-6	TGTGCCAGCACCCAGCCAGGGGTCGGGGCCAACGTCCTGACTTTC	CASTQPGVGANVLTF
-	many	TRBV3-1	TRBJ2-3	TGTGCCAGCGCCCCTTCAGCGCGCCTCACAGATACGCAGTATTTT	CASAPSARLTDTQYF
TRBD1	many	TRBV11-1	TRBJ1-2	TGTGCCAGCAGCTCCGGACAGGGTAACGGCTACACCTTC	CASSSGQGNGYTF
-	few	TRBV28	TRBJ2-4	TGTGCCAGCAGTTTCGGGGCAGGGGGGCAAAACATTCAGTACTTC	CASSFGAGGQNIQYF
TRBD1	few	TRBV2	TRBJ1-5	TGTGCCAGCAGTGAGCGAGGGGGCACAAGGGGCAATCAGCCCCAGCATTTT	CASSERGGTRGNQPQHF
TRBD1	many	TRBV7-6	TRBJ2-7	TGTGCCAGCAGCCAGGACAGGGGGGACGAGCAGTACTTC	CASSQDRGDEQYF
-	many	TRBV7-8	TRBJ1-2	TGTGCCAGCAGCTTACTACACGGCTCTCAAGCTGGCTACACCTTC	CASSLLHGSQAGYTF
-	few	TRBV6-6	TRBJ2-3	TGTGCCAGCAAGTTCAGGGGTCTTAGCACAGATACGCAGTATTTT	CASKFRGLSTDTQYF
-	few	TRBV27	TRBJ1-2	TGTGCCAGCAGTAAAGGGACACCCTATGGCTACACCTTC	CASSKGTPYGYTF
-	many	TRBV27	TRBJ2-1	TGTGCCAGCAGTTTATTCCCCCCTTTCGGAAAGGCCCGCTCCTACAATGAGCAGTTCTTC	CASSLFPPFGKARSYNEQFF
-	-	TRBV12-3/TRBV12-4	TRBJ2-7	TGTGCCAACCAGGGGGAGGGCTACGAGCAGTACTTC	CANQGEGYEQYF
-	many	TRBV20-1	TRBJ1-3	TGCAGTGCTGATTCTGGAAACACCATATATTTT	CSADSGNTIYF
-	few	TRBV13	TRBJ2-5	TGTGCCAGCAGCTTAGACCGGTTGTCCGAGACCCAGTACTTC	CASSLDRLSETQYF
-	-	TRBV7-7	TRBJ2-5	TGTGCCAGCAGCCAGGGACCCCGCGGGCAAGAGACCCAGTACTTC	CASSQGPRGQETQYF
TRBD2	many	TRBV5-1	TRBJ2-1	TGCGCCAGCAGCTCTCAGAGGACTAGGTCCTACAATGAGCAGTTCTTC	CASSSQRTRSYNEQFF